This passage covers 28 T cell receptor beta chains from one sample sequenced in a study of cytomegalovirus exposure and HLA in healthy donors. Vbeta (60) and Jbeta (13) primers were used in the PCR. Libraries were prepared by immunoSEQ multiplex PCR; TCRdb keeps only in-frame clonotypes and omits some of them. In total, the table holds around 200,000 clones. Material for sequencing was PBMCs. These TCRs come from a woman aged 18 to 35 in good health and CMV-seropositive.

The J gene is TRBJ2-1, the V gene TRBV28; TRBD2 matches 9 bases. The CDR3 has 17 residues. The V and J ends lost 2 bases and 6 bases, in that order; junction bases with no gene match: 11. Germline-derived CDR1 and CDR2 are MDHEN and SYDVKM. DNA for the CDR3: TGTGCCAGCAGTTTACTCCCTAGCGGGATCCCCGGCAATGAGCAGTTCTTC. Its protein is CASSLLPSGIPGNEQFF.

V gene TRBV11-1 combines with J gene TRBJ2-2; D not certain. The CDR3 runs to 13 residues. Germline CDR1 and CDR2: SGHAT and FQDESV (reference sequence). V lost 2 bases to trimming and J lost 9 bases, with 10 bases between them. CDR3 sequence: CASSLNKMRELFF. DNA of the CDR3: TGTGCCAGCAGCTTAAACAAAATGAGGGAGCTGTTTTTT.

DNA for the CDR3: TGTGCCAGCAGTTTATGGGGACAGTATAACTACGAGCAGTACTTC. Encoded protein: CASSLWGQYNYEQYF. V is TRBV27 and J is TRBJ2-7, with TRBD1 matching 7 bases. Germline-derived CDR1 and CDR2 are MNHEY and SMNVEV (reference sequence). The length of the CDR3 is 15 residues. V gave up 1 base and J gave up 3 bases; unmatched junction bases: 6.

This sequence joins TRBV25-1 and TRBJ2-3; TRBD1 agrees at 9 bases. The ends lost 3 bases at V and 2 bases at J; junction bases unmatched: 9. The V gene's germline CDR1 is MGHDK and CDR2 SYGVNS. The CDR3 contains 17 residues. The CDR3 protein is CASSDPPGTGNTDTQYF. For the CDR3, the DNA is TGTGCCAGCAGTGATCCCCCCGGGACAGGGAACACAGATACGCAGTATTTT.

On this clone: Sequence at one end of the junction differs from germline and may be a read error. Other DNA sequences within the sample encode an identical CDR3. This chain uses TRBV11-3 with TRBJ1-2; D is ambiguous. In germline, CDR1 is SGHNT, CDR2 YENEEA. This CDR3 spans 12 amino acids. CDR3 DNA: TGTGCCAGTAGCTTACGGGGTCGGGGCTACACCTTC. It is translated as CASSLRGRGYTF.

This chain links TRBV6-6 with TRBJ1-4, with 9 bases aligning to TRBD1. The CDR3 is 15 amino acids. CDR1 and CDR2 from the germline V gene are MNHNY and SVGAGI (reference sequence). The J segment lost 6 bases and the V segment lost 7 bases, leaving 9 bases of the junction unmatched. CDR3 sequence reads: CASKSTGTGYEKLFF. The CDR3 nucleotides are TGTGCCAGCAAATCTACCGGGACAGGGTATGAAAAACTGTTTTTT.

This chain links TRBV5-1 with TRBJ1-5; 7 nucleotides line up with TRBD1. V lost 0 bases to trimming and J lost 4 bases; unmatched junction nucleotides: 4. The CDR3 is made up of 15 amino acids. From germline, CDR1 is SGHRS and CDR2 YFSETQ. The CDR3 reads CASSLAGQVNQPQHF. Written as DNA, the CDR3 is TGCGCCAGCAGCTTGGCAGGACAGGTAAATCAGCCCCAGCATTTT.

The V call is TRBV9, the J call TRBJ2-2; TRBD1 agrees at 7 bases. CDR3 length: 16 residues. CDR1 SGDLS and CDR2 YYNGEE come from the germline V gene. V was pared by 2 bases and J by 6 bases, with 10 bases of the junction left unmatched. This chain's CDR3 is CASSVRDSVNSGELFF. The CDR3, as DNA: TGTGCCAGCAGCGTCCGGGACAGTGTTAATTCCGGGGAGCTGTTTTTT.

The chain carries TRBV5-1 and TRBJ2-1; TRBD2 matches 8 bases. With V trimmed by 3 bases and J by 0 bases, 14 bases remained unmatched. CDR3 length equals 19 residues. CDR1 is SGHRS and CDR2 is YFSETQ in the germline V gene. The CDR3, as DNA: TGCGCCAGCAGCTCCCGGGGTAGCGGGACTACTAGCTCCTACAATGAGCAGTTCTTC. Its protein is CASSSRGSGTTSSYNEQFF.

V gene TRBV27 combines with J gene TRBJ2-1, with 9 bases identical to TRBD1. Germline V gene sequence: CDR1 MNHEY, CDR2 SMNVEV (reference sequence). CDR3 size: 17 residues. V was pared by 5 bases and J by 0 bases, with 8 bases of the junction left unmatched. Here the CDR3 reads CASSPRTGVSSYNEQFF. CDR3 coding DNA: TGTGCCAGCAGTCCGCGGACAGGGGTAAGCTCCTACAATGAGCAGTTCTTC.

The V and J genes are TRBV5-1 and TRBJ2-1; 7 positions match TRBD2. Germline CDR1 reads SGHRS; CDR2 reads YFSETQ. The CDR3 is 17 residues long. The V and J ends lost 5 bases and 0 bases, in that order; junction bases with no gene match: 11. CDR3 loop: CASRRLANSGSYNEQFF. CDR3 coding DNA: TGCGCCAGCAGGAGACTAGCAAACTCGGGCTCCTACAATGAGCAGTTCTTC.

V and J are TRBV6-5 and TRBJ2-7, with 7 positions matching TRBD1. J lost 2 bases, V lost 2 bases, and 6 bases had no gene match. The CDR3 runs 15 residues. Germline assignment: CDR1 MNHEY and CDR2 SVGAGI. In nucleotides, the CDR3 is TGTGCCAGCAGTTACGACAGGGTGGGGGCCTACGAGCAGTACTTC. Translated: CASSYDRVGAYEQYF.

The rearrangement uses TRBV7-9 and TRBJ2-5, with D uncertain. Trimming took off 0 bases at V and 3 bases at J, with 8 bases between the two ends. In germline, CDR1 is SEHNR, CDR2 FQNEAQ (reference sequence). The length of the CDR3 is 14 residues. CDR3 DNA sequence: TGTGCCAGCAGCTTAGCGAGCACAGAAGAGACCCAGTACTTC. This sequence encodes CASSLASTEETQYF.

In DNA, the CDR3 is TGCGCCAGCAGTGATCAGGGTGGCTATGGCTACACCTTC. Translating it yields CASSDQGGYGYTF. The chain links TRBV10-2 to TRBJ1-2, with a tentative D call TRBD1 (5 bases). V was trimmed by 3 bases and J by 4 bases, leaving 9 bases between them. Germline CDR1 is WSHSY and CDR2 is SAAADI. The CDR3 sequence is 13 residues long.

On this clone: The same CDR3 arises from other DNA sequences in this sample as well. V is TRBV18 and J is TRBJ1-5, with 10 bases lining up with TRBD1. Germline V gene lookup returns CDR1 KGHSH and CDR2 LQKENI. The CDR3 loop spans 15 amino acids. With V trimmed by 6 bases and J by 2 bases, 4 bases remained unmatched. The CDR3 here is CASSPGQGGNQPQHF. The CDR3 DNA is TGTGCCAGCTCCCCTGGACAGGGGGGCAATCAGCCCCAGCATTTT.

The V call is TRBV5-8, the J call TRBJ2-6; D is perhaps TRBD1 (6 bases). Germline loops: CDR1 SGHTS, CDR2 YDEGEE. Trimming pared 2 bases from V and 2 bases from J, leaving 14 bases between. CDR3 size: 17 residues. CDR3 sequence reads: CASSFYRVSPGANVLTF. The CDR3 DNA sequence: TGTGCCAGCAGCTTCTACAGGGTTTCCCCTGGGGCCAACGTCCTGACTTTC.

V gene TRBV18 combines with J gene TRBJ2-2, with 8 nucleotides matching TRBD2. In germline, CDR1 is KGHSH, CDR2 LQKENI. V shed 0 bases, J shed 0 bases, and the junction held 0 bases outside the gene matches. The CDR3 contains 16 residues. The CDR3 DNA reads as TGTGCCAGCTCACCACCTAGCGGGGCGAACACCGGGGAGCTGTTTTTT. It encodes CASSPPSGANTGELFF.

The chain is built from TRBV9 and TRBJ2-5, with a weak D call TRBD2 (5 bases). Trimming left V 4 bases short and J 5 bases short, with 18 bases between. Germline CDR1 and CDR2: SGDLS and YYNGEE. The CDR3 length is 15 residues. As DNA, the CDR3 is TGTGCCAGCAGCCCTCGTAGTGAGCCGGGGGAGACCCAGTACTTC. This encodes CASSPRSEPGETQYF.

The CDR3 coding sequence is TGTGCCAGCAGTTACGGGAGCGGGGGGCCCGGTGAGCAGTTCTTC. Translated, it gives CASSYGSGGPGEQFF. The chain links TRBV6-5 to TRBJ2-1; 9 nucleotides line up with TRBD2. Germline CDR1 reads MNHEY; CDR2 reads SVGAGI. Trimming removed 2 bases from V and 9 bases from J; junction bases left unmatched: 8. The CDR3 length is 15 residues.

The CDR3 sequence is CASSQERLAGADTQYF. In DNA, the CDR3 is TGTGCCAGCAGCCAAGAGAGACTAGCGGGAGCAGATACGCAGTATTTT. The chain couples TRBV4-2 to TRBJ2-3, with 12 bases matching TRBD2. CDR3 length: 16 residues. CDR1 and CDR2 from the germline V gene are LGHNA and YNFKEQ. The trim removed 0 bases at V and 4 bases at J, leaving 2 bases unmatched.

The chain combines TRBV11-1 with TRBJ2-2; 8 nucleotides align to TRBD2. The ends lost 1 base at V and 6 bases at J; junction bases unmatched: 7. The germline V gene has CDR1 SGHAT and CDR2 FQDESV (reference sequence). The CDR3 totals 16 residues. The CDR3 reads CASSLGRGGSSGELFF. The CDR3 region has the DNA TGTGCCAGCAGCTTAGGCCGGGGGGGGTCATCCGGGGAGCTGTTTTTT.

The chain combines TRBV10-3 with TRBJ1-6; 7 bases agree with TRBD1. The CDR3 is 16 residues long. V was clipped by 0 bases and J by 7 bases; unmatched bases: 6. Looked up from germline, CDR1 is ENHRY and CDR2 is SYGVKD. Written as DNA, the CDR3 is TGTGCCATCAGTGAGTCAACAGGGGCCAGGAATTCACCCCTCCACTTT. It yields the protein CAISESTGARNSPLHF.

J is TRBJ2-7 and V is TRBV18; TRBD1 matches at 9 bases. Trimming at V came to 3 bases and at J to 0 bases, leaving 3 bases not matched to a gene. Germline V gene sequence: CDR1 KGHSH, CDR2 LQKENI. CDR3 length: 15 amino acids. The chain's CDR3 is CASSPGTGSSYEQYF. In DNA, the CDR3 is TGTGCCAGCTCACCTGGGACAGGGAGCTCCTACGAGCAGTACTTC.

This chain links TRBV21-1 with TRBJ1-1; TRBD1, the table's D call, lacks a check against the DNA. TRBV21-1 is labeled a pseudogene. The CDR3 has 13 residues. In nucleotides, the CDR3 is TGTGCCAGCAGCGGGGACAGAGTCTTTGAAGCTTTCTTT. Its translation: CASSGDRVFEAFF.

This chain uses TRBV21-1 with TRBJ2-1; no DNA check was done on the table's D call, TRBD2. TRBV21-1 is reported as a pseudogene. This CDR3 region has 21 residues. The CDR3 sequence: CASSNWETSGSVAWSYNEQFF. The CDR3 nucleotides read TGTGCCAGCAGCAATTGGGAGACTAGCGGGAGTGTCGCTTGGTCATACAATGAGCAGTTCTTC.

The chain links TRBV5-1 to TRBJ2-7, with 12 bases identical to TRBD1. Germline V gene data show CDR1 as SGHRS and CDR2 as YFSETQ. V trimming: 0 bases; J trimming: 6 bases; junction bases outside the gene matches: 7. The length of the CDR3 is 16 residues. The CDR3: CASSLVTGTGGGEQYF. CDR3 DNA sequence: TGCGCCAGCAGCTTGGTTACCGGGACAGGGGGCGGCGAGCAGTACTTC.

The chain links TRBV10-3 to TRBJ1-2; D might be TRBD1 (6 bases). The CDR3 length is 16 residues. Germline V gene sequence: CDR1 ENHRY, CDR2 SYGVKD. Trimming took off 0 bases at V and 7 bases at J, with 18 bases between the two ends. The CDR3 sequence: CAISESRGAGVSGYTF. The CDR3 nucleotides are TGTGCCATCAGTGAGTCTCGGGGAGCAGGGGTTTCTGGCTACACCTTC.

The chain combines TRBV29-1 with TRBJ2-3, with 10 bases that match TRBD2. The CDR3 covers 15 residues. CDR1 is SQVTM and CDR2 is ANQGSEA in the germline V gene. With 1 base clipped from V and 4 bases from J, the junction kept 5 bases outside the gene matches. The CDR3 loop is CSVEVRAGGADTQYF. CDR3 nucleotide sequence: TGCAGCGTTGAAGTAAGAGCGGGAGGGGCAGATACGCAGTATTTT.